This TCR beta chain was observed in a study of cytomegalovirus exposure and HLA in healthy donors. PCR employed 60 Vbeta and 13 Jbeta primers. Sequencing used immunoSEQ multiplex PCR; TCRdb keeps in-frame clones, though not all of them. The table includes over 150,000 clones, 82% detected once. While unrecorded immune exposures were likely, the donors were nominally healthy when sampled. Findings of the study overall: A previous analysis found most TCR beta V segments productive roughly 87% or roughly 30% of the time. An apparent linkage of common viral pathogens to several of the most significant clusters emerged in a later analysis.

Turning to this clone: Antigen: not known.

Sequencing was carried out using PBMCs. This receptor was obtained from a girl aged 2-10 years in good health and CMV-seropositive.

In DNA, the CDR3 is TGTGCCAGTAATGACAGCCCTAACTATGGCTACACCTTC. Its protein is CASNDSPNYGYTF. This chain connects TRBV19 to TRBJ1-2; a possible D gene is TRBD1 (5 bases). The CDR3 spans 13 residues. Trimming left V 7 bases short and J 0 bases short, with 9 bases between. Per the germline V gene, CDR1 is LNHDA and CDR2 is SQIVND (reference sequence). The complete variable domain, with remaining parts taken from reference TRBV19 and TRBJ1-2, reads DGGITQSPKYLFRKEGQNVTLSCEQNLNHDAMYWYRQDPGQGLRLIYYSQIVNDFQKGDIAEGYSVSREKKESFPLTVTSAQKNPTAFYLCASNDSPNYGYTFGSGTRLTVV.